What follows are 8 T cell receptor beta chains derived from one specimen sequenced in a study of regulatory T cells in long-lasting Graves disease. The time point is: newly diagnosed GD, antithyroid drugs for less than 3 months. Making the TCR library involved RNA that had been extracted from PBMCs. Construction of the TCR beta libraries employed iRepertoire HTBI primers in conjunction with Arm-PCR of CDR3 regions. TCRdb passed the multiplex PCR reads through MiXCR, listing each CDR3 protein once. The data hold more than 400,000 distinct CDR3 sequences, with 15% to 20% observed a single time. This sample also belongs to another study, concerning T cells in Graves' hyperthyroidism and ophthalmopathy.

Sequenced material: peripheral blood mononuclear cells (PBMCs), taken at new diagnosis, from a patient treated with antithyroid drugs. Receptor source: a man in his forties or fifties with Graves disease.

The chain is built from TRBV30 and TRBJ1-2; tentatively, D is TRBD1 (5 bases). This CDR3 is 15 amino acids long. Trimming left V 8 bases short and J 7 bases short, with 26 bases between. CDR1 and CDR2 (germline): GTSNPN, SVGIG (reference sequence). CDR3 region: CAQAPPGSGFSGYTF. CDR3 sequence (DNA): TGTGCCCAAGCCCCCCCAGGCTCAGGGTTCTCTGGCTACACCTTC.

Many counts were recorded for this clonotype. The rearrangement joins TRBV24-1 to TRBJ2-1, with D perhaps given as TRBD1 or TRBD2 (5 bases each). CDR1 is KGHDR, CDR2 SFDVKD, per germline. This CDR3 has 16 amino acids. The germline V and J ends were trimmed by 3 bases and 2 bases, with 13 bases remaining between them. Here the CDR3 reads CATSDPGPVTYNEQFF. The CDR3 coding sequence is TGTGCCACCAGTGATCCGGGACCTGTGACCTACAATGAGCAGTTCTTC.

This clonotype showed up many times. V usage is TRBV2 and J usage is TRBJ2-1; 7 nucleotides match TRBD2. CDR1 SNHLY and CDR2 FYNNEI come from the germline V gene. V shed 6 bases, J shed 7 bases, and the junction held 9 bases outside the gene matches. This CDR3 has 14 residues. Here the CDR3 reads CASSPVGGGNEQFF. The CDR3 bases are TGTGCCAGCAGCCCCGTGGGGGGAGGGAATGAGCAGTTCTTC.

Many counts were recorded for this clonotype. The chain employs TRBV6-1 and TRBJ1-2; a weak D match, TRBD1 (6 bases). CDR3 length equals 15 residues. V lost 5 bases to trimming and J lost 4 bases, with 17 bases between them. Germline lookup yields CDR1 MNHNS and CDR2 SASEGT. The CDR3 loop is CASSPTGREGYGYTF. The CDR3 DNA reads TGTGCCAGCAGTCCCACAGGGCGAGAAGGCTATGGCTACACCTTC.

This clonotype came up a few times. The chain links TRBV24-1 to TRBJ2-2; D gene unclear. This CDR3 spans 15 amino acids. CDR1 is KGHDR, CDR2 SFDVKD, per germline. Between the trimmed V and J ends, which lost 0 bases and 5 bases, there was a span of 9 bases. DNA of the CDR3: TGTGCCACCAGTGATTTGGAGGTGCGGACCGGGGAGCTGTTTTTT. The encoded protein is CATSDLEVRTGELFF.

The table lists this clonotype with many counts. V is TRBV11-2 and J is TRBJ2-7; TRBD2 is a possible D gene (6 bases). Germline V gene sequence: CDR1 SGHAT, CDR2 FQNNGV. Trimming shortened V by 5 bases and J by 4 bases, and 21 bases separated the two germline ends. The CDR3 runs to 16 residues. Here the CDR3 DNA reads TGTGCCAGCAGCCAAAGTCGGGGGAGCTTTTCGTACGAGCAGTACTTC. This codes for CASSQSRGSFSYEQYF.

This clonotype was seen at least ten times. This chain uses TRBV28 with TRBJ2-4; 8 nucleotides line up with TRBD1. The CDR3 covers 16 residues. The V segment lost 4 bases and the J segment 2 bases; nucleotides outside the gene matches: 7. Germline loops: CDR1 MDHEN, CDR2 SYDVKM. DNA for the CDR3: TGTGCCAGCAGTTCACGGACAGGGTGGACCAAAAACATTCAGTACTTC. It specifies CASSSRTGWTKNIQYF.

This clonotype was counted only a few times. The V gene is TRBV27, the J gene TRBJ2-2, with D uncertain. Trimming took off 1 base at V and 7 bases at J, with 4 bases between the two ends. The CDR3 has 12 residues. Per germline, CDR1 MNHEY and CDR2 SMNVEV (reference sequence). This CDR3 is CASSLFLGELFF. The CDR3 coding sequence is TGTGCCAGCAGTTTATTCCTCGGGGAGCTGTTTTTT.